Here is one T cell receptor beta chain with its context. The data originate from a study of blood T cell repertoires in COVID-19. Across the study: The samples span acute and convalescent COVID-19 from the United States, Italy and Spain.

TCRdb keeps only in-frame clones here, not all; method: immunoSEQ multiplex PCR. The sample has 150,000 to 200,000 clones, more than 70% seen once. Self-reported history from a screening survey and questionnaire set each donor's cohort. Unmatched junction bases numbered 8, after V lost 3 bases and J lost 8 bases. Germline V gene sequence: CDR1 SGHAT, CDR2 FQNNGV. The CDR3 length is 15 residues. Input material: PBMCs or T cells enriched from blood (not recorded which). This rearrangement joins TRBV11-2 to TRBJ1-4; TRBD1 matches at 8 bases. This TCR derives from a woman aged 30 to 39 who had recovered from COVID-19. This CDR3 reads CASSFGGQGWEKLFF. The CDR3 DNA reads as TGTGCCAGCAGCTTTGGAGGACAGGGATGGGAAAAACTGTTTTTT.